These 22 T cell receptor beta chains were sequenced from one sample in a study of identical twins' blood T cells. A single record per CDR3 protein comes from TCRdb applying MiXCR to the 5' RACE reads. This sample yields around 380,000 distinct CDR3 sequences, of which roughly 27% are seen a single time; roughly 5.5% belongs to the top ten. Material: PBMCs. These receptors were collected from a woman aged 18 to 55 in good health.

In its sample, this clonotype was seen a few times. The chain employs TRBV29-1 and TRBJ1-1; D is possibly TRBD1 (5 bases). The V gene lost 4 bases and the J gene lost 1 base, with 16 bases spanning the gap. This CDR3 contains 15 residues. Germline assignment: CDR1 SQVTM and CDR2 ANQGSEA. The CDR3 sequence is CSVAVGQKRNTEAFF. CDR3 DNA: TGCAGCGTTGCGGTTGGACAAAAGAGGAACACTGAAGCTTTCTTT.

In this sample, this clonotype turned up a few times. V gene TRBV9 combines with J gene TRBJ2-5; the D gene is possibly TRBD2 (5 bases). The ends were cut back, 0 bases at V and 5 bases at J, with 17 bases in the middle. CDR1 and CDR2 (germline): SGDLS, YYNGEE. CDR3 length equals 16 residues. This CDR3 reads CASSVGGRSTWETQYF. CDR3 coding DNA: TGTGCCAGCAGCGTAGGAGGGCGATCCACGTGGGAGACCCAGTACTTC.

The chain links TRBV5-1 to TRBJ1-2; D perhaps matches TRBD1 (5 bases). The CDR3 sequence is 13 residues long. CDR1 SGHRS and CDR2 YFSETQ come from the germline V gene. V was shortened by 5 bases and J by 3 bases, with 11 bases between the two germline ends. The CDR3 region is CASSLTADYGYTF. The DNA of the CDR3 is TGCGCCAGCAGTTTGACAGCAGACTATGGCTACACCTTC.

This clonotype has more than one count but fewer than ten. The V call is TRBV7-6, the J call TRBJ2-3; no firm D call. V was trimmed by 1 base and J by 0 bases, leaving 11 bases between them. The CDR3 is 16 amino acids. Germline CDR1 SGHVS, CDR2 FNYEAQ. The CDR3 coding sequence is TGTGCCAGCAGCTTAGGCACTCCACCTAGCACAGATACGCAGTATTTT. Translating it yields CASSLGTPPSTDTQYF.

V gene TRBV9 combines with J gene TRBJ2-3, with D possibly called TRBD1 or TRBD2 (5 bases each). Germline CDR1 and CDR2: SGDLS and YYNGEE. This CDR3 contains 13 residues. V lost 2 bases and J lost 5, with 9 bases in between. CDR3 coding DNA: TGTGCCAGCAGCGTCTCGGGGCAAGATACGCAGTATTTT. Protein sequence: CASSVSGQDTQYF.

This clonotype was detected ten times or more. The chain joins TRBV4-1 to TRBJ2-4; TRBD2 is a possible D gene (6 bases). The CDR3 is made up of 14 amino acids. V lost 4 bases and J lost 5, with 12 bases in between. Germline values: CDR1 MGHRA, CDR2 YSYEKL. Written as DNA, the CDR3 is TGCGCCAGCAGCCCAGGAGGGTACGAAAACATTCAGTACTTC. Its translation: CASSPGGYENIQYF.

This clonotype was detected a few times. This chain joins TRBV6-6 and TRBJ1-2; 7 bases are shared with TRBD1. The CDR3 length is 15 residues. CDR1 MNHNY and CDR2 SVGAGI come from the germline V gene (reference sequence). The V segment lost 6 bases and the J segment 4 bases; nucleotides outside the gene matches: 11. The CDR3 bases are TGTGCCAGCAGGCTTACAGGGGAGGGCCTCTATGGCTACACCTTC. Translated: CASRLTGEGLYGYTF.

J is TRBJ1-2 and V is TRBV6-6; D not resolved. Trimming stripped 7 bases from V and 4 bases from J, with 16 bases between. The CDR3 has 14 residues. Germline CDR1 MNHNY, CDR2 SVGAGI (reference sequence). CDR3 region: CASNSTGPGYGYTF. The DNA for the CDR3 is TGTGCCAGCAATTCAACCGGGCCCGGCTATGGCTACACCTTC.

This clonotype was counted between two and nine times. The CDR3 spells CASSPPDDNSPLHF. The DNA of the CDR3 is TGTGCCAGCAGTCCTCCGGACGATAATTCACCCCTCCACTTT. This chain connects TRBV6-5 to TRBJ1-6, with D unclear. Germline lookup yields CDR1 MNHEY and CDR2 SVGAGI. V lost 5 bases to trimming and J lost 5 bases, with 10 bases between them. The CDR3 runs 14 residues.

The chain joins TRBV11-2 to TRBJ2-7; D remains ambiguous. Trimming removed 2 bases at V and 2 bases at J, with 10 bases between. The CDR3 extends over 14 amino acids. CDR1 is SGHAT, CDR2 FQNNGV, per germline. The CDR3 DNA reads TGTGCCAGCAGCTTACTGGACCGCACCTACGAGCAGTACTTC. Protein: CASSLLDRTYEQYF.

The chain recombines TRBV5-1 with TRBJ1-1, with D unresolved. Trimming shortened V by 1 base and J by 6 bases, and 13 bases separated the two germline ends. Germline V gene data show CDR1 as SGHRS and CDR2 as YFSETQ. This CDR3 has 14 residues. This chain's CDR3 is CASSLQAGKPEAFF. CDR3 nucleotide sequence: TGCGCCAGCAGCTTGCAGGCAGGAAAGCCTGAAGCTTTCTTT.

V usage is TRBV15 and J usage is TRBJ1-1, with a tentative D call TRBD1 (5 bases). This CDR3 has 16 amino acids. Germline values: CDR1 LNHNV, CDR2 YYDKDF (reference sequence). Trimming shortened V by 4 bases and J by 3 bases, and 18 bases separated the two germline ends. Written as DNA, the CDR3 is TGTGCCACCAGCATTTTTTATGAGGGGACGGACACTGAAGCTTTCTTT. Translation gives CATSIFYEGTDTEAFF. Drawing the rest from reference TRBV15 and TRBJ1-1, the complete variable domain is DAMVIQNPRYQVTQFGKPVTLSCSQTLNHNVMYWYQQKSSQAPKLLFHYYDKDFNNEADTPDNFQSRRPNTSFCFLDIRSPGLGDTAMYLCATSIFYEGTDTEAFFGQGTRLTVV.

The CDR3 spells CSAQTGRGQPQHF. For the CDR3, the DNA is TGCAGTGCACAGACAGGGCGGGGACAGCCCCAGCATTTT. V is TRBV20-1 and J is TRBJ1-5, with 7 bases matching TRBD1. Looked up from germline, CDR1 is DFQATT and CDR2 is SNEGSKA (reference sequence). The ends lost 6 bases at V and 7 bases at J; junction bases unmatched: 9. The CDR3 has 13 amino acids.

CDR3 bases: TGTGCCATCACCTCCGGGACATCTGCCTACGAGCAGTACTTC. The encoded protein is CAITSGTSAYEQYF. The rearrangement links TRBV10-3 to TRBJ2-7, with D perhaps matching TRBD1 (6 bases). The germline V gene has CDR1 ENHRY and CDR2 SYGVKD. Deletions cut 7 bases from V and 2 bases from J, with 15 bases between. The CDR3 spans 14 residues.

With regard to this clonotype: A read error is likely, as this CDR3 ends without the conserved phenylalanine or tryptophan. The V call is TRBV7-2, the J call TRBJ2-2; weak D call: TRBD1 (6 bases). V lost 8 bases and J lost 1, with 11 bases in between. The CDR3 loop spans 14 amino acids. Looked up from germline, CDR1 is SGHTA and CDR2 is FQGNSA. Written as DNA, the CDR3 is TGTGCCAGCCGAGGGGGACAGAACACCGGGGAGCTGTTTTTG. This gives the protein CASRGGQNTGELFL.

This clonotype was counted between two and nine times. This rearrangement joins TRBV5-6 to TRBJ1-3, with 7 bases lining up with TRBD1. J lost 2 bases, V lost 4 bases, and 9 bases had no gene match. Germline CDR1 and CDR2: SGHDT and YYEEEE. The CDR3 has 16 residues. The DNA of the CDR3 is TGTGCCAGCAGCCGGGGATCGACAGGGACTGGAAACACCATATATTTT. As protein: CASSRGSTGTGNTIYF.

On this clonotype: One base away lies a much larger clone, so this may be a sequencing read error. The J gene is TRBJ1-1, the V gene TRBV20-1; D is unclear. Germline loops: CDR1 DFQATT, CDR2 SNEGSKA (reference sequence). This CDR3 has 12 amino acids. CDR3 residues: CGATKFDTEAFF. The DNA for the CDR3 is TGCGGTGCTACCAAGTTCGACACTGAAGCTTTCTTT.

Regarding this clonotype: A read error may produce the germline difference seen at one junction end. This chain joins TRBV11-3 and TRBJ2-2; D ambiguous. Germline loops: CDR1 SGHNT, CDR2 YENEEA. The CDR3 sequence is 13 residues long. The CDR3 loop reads CAGSLVATGELFF. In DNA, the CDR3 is TGTGCCGGCAGCTTAGTAGCCACCGGGGAGCTGTTTTTT.

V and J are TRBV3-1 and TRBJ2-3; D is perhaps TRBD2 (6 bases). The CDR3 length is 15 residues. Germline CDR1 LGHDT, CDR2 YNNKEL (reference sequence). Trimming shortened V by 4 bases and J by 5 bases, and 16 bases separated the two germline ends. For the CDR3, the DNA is TGTGCCAGCAGCCCTCCCCCGGGAGAGGAAGATACGCAGTATTTT. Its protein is CASSPPPGEEDTQYF.

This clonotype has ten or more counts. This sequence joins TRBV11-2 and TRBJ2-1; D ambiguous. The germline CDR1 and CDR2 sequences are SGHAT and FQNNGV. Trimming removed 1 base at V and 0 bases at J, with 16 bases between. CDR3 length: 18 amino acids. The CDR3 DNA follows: TGTGCCAGCAGCTTAGGGGAACTTCTGAGAAGCTCCTACAATGAGCAGTTCTTC. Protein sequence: CASSLGELLRSSYNEQFF.

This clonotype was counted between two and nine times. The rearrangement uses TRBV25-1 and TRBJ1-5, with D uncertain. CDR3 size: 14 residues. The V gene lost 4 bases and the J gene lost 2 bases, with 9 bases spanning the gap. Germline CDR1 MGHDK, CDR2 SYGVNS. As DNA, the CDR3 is TGTGCCAGCAGTGTCGATGGGGGCAATCAGCCCCAGCATTTT. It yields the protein CASSVDGGNQPQHF. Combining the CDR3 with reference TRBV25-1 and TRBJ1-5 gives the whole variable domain EADIYQTPRYLVIGTGKKITLECSQTMGHDKMYWYQQDPGMELHLIHYSYGVNSTEKGDLSSESTVSRIRTEHFPLTLESARPSHTSQYLCASSVDGGNQPQHFGDGTRLSIL.

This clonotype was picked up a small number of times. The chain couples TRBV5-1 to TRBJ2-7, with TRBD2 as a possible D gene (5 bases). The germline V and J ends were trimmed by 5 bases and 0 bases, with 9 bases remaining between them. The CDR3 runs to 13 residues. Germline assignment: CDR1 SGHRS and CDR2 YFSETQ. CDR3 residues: CASRRDVSYEQYF. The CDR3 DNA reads TGCGCCAGCAGGAGGGATGTCTCCTACGAGCAGTACTTC.